The 21 T cell receptor beta chains listed next were all sequenced from one sample in a study of beta chain features in type 1 diabetes. These receptors' targets are unknown. What was sequenced were expressed TCRB transcripts, since all of the isolated RNA had been reverse transcribed. Repertoires were generated with immunoSEQ multiplex PCR, while TCRdb's copy carries only in-frame clones and drops some. Of 150,000 to 200,000 clones detected, 6.5% to 9.5% appear once; the ten largest clones hold approximately 0.87%. Study-level results: TCRB CDR3s from Type 1 diabetes patients were moderately but significantly shorter in all four CD4+ subsets.

Sample: central memory CD4+ T cells from blood. These receptors were taken from a woman aged 40 to 55 with type 1 diabetes.

This clone was recorded a few times. The chain carries TRBV15 and TRBJ2-4; the match to TRBD1 covers 9 bases. Germline V CDR1 and CDR2: LNHNV, YYDKDF (reference sequence). The CDR3 extends over 13 amino acids. After removal of 5 bases from V and 6 bases from J, the junction contained 2 bases not matched to a gene. CDR3 in DNA: TGTGCCACCAGCTTGGGACAGGGAAACATTCAGTACTTC. It translates to CATSLGQGNIQYF.

This rearrangement joins TRBV5-8 to TRBJ1-2; TRBD1 agrees at 12 bases. CDR1 and CDR2 from the germline V gene are SGHTS and YDEGEE. Losses at the gene ends were 4 bases for V and 7 bases for J; bases not matched to a gene: 5. The CDR3 is 14 residues long. The CDR3 DNA is TGTGCCAGCAGCCGGGGACAGGGGGCAAGTGGCTACACCTTC. Amino acid sequence: CASSRGQGASGYTF.

This clone was seen a few times. The rearrangement links TRBV18 to TRBJ2-1, with TRBD1 identical over 8 bases. The trim removed 0 bases at V and 0 bases at J, leaving 4 bases unmatched. The CDR3 sequence is 17 residues long. Germline V gives CDR1 KGHSH, CDR2 LQKENI. The CDR3 is CASSPPWTGSSYNEQFF. CDR3 DNA sequence: TGTGCCAGCTCACCACCCTGGACAGGGAGCTCCTACAATGAGCAGTTCTTC. Full variable domain (outside the CDR3, taken from reference TRBV18 and TRBJ2-1): NAGVMQNPRHLVRRRGQEARLRCSPMKGHSHVYWYRQLPEEGLKFMVYLQKENIIDESGMPKERFSAEFPKEGPSILRIQQVVRGDSAAYFCASSPPWTGSSYNEQFFGPGTRLTVL.

The V and J genes are TRBV5-1 and TRBJ2-1; possible D gene TRBD2, 6 bases. From germline, CDR1 is SGHRS and CDR2 YFSETQ. V dropped 0 bases and J dropped 6 bases, with 13 bases sitting between them. This CDR3 has 15 residues. CDR3 coding DNA: TGCGCCAGCAGCTTGGGCGGGACCGGGTCCAATGAGCAGTTCTTC. Encoded protein: CASSLGGTGSNEQFF.

Many counts were recorded for this clone. The chain is built from TRBV20-1 and TRBJ2-1, with a possible D match to TRBD1 (5 bases). Trimming took off 5 bases at V and 6 bases at J, with 8 bases between the two ends. The CDR3 is made up of 11 amino acids. In germline, CDR1 is DFQATT, CDR2 SNEGSKA (reference sequence). CDR3 protein: CSAPGPNEQFF. The CDR3 nucleotides read TGCAGTGCTCCAGGGCCCAATGAGCAGTTCTTC.

This clone was observed a few times. V and J are TRBV9 and TRBJ2-2; 10 bases are shared with TRBD2. V lost 4 bases and J lost 5; bases outside the gene matches: 11. CDR3 length: 17 amino acids. In germline, CDR1 is SGDLS, CDR2 YYNGEE. The CDR3 nucleotides read TGTGCCAGCAGCTCTCTGTGGAGCGGGAGGGGAACCGGGGAGCTGTTTTTT. Amino acids: CASSSLWSGRGTGELFF.

This clone was observed a few times. This chain joins TRBV28 and TRBJ1-6; TRBD1 aligns across 7 bases. The CDR3 is 15 amino acids. Germline CDR1 MDHEN, CDR2 SYDVKM. V was pared by 8 bases and J by 6 bases, with 10 bases of the junction left unmatched. The CDR3 sequence: CASGAPGQSNSPLHF. CDR3 sequence (DNA): TGTGCCAGCGGGGCACCGGGACAGTCTAATTCACCCCTCCACTTT.

This clone was detected only once. The V call is TRBV4-3, the J call TRBJ1-1; the D is unclear. The CDR3 has 13 amino acids. Germline V gene sequence: CDR1 LGHNA, CDR2 YSLEER. The V and J ends lost 1 base and 4 bases respectively, with 7 bases between them. DNA of the CDR3: TGCGCCAGCAGCCAAGGAGGGCCCACTGAAGCTTTCTTT. Its translation: CASSQGGPTEAFF.

The chain links TRBV30 to TRBJ2-4; 7 bases map to TRBD2. Germline lookup yields CDR1 GTSNPN and CDR2 SVGIG (reference sequence). J lost 7 bases, V lost 5 bases, and 8 bases had no gene match. The CDR3 sequence is 13 residues long. CDR3 DNA sequence: TGTGCCTGGGGGGAGGGCCTAGCGAACATTCAGTACTTC. Its translation: CAWGEGLANIQYF.

CDR3 residues: CASSSGGRGSPLHF. The CDR3 region has the DNA TGTGCCAGCAGCTCAGGAGGTAGAGGTTCACCCCTCCACTTT. The chain joins TRBV7-2 to TRBJ1-6; D call uncertain. V lost 4 bases and J 9 bases, leaving 13 bases between the germline ends. This CDR3 is 14 amino acids long. Germline assignment: CDR1 SGHTA and CDR2 FQGNSA.

This chain's CDR3 is CASSTSQQGRTEAFF. The CDR3 DNA is TGTGCCAGTAGTACATCCCAACAGGGTCGCACTGAAGCTTTCTTT. The chain carries TRBV19 and TRBJ1-1, with D perhaps matching TRBD1 (6 bases). CDR3 size: 15 residues. CDR1 is LNHDA and CDR2 is SQIVND in the germline V gene (reference sequence). V lost 4 bases, J lost 4 bases, and 16 bases lay in between.

CDR3 DNA sequence: TGTGCCAGCAGCCAAGGCCCCACATCTGGGGCCAACGTCCTGACTTTC. Residues: CASSQGPTSGANVLTF. The chain employs TRBV14 and TRBJ2-6; D not certain. This CDR3 contains 16 residues. Looked up from germline, CDR1 is SGHDN and CDR2 is FVKESK. V shed 1 base and J shed 1 base, with 8 bases lying between them.

On this clone itself: With a much larger clone just one base away, this may be a read error. The chain links TRBV7-2 to TRBJ1-2, with a possible D match to TRBD1 (5 bases). The CDR3 is made up of 13 amino acids. Trimming removed 2 bases at V and 2 bases at J, with 6 bases between. CDR1 is SGHTA and CDR2 is FQGNSA in the germline V gene. In DNA, the CDR3 is TGTGCCAGCAGCTTAAAGGGGAACTATGGCTACACCTTC. Its translation is CASSLKGNYGYTF.

This clone has just a few counts. CDR3 bases: TGTGCCAGCAGCTTATACGGCACTAGCGGGGAGGATGAGCAGTTCTTC. The encoded protein is CASSLYGTSGEDEQFF. The chain employs TRBV7-3 and TRBJ2-1, with 10 positions matching TRBD2. CDR1 SGHTA and CDR2 FQGTGA come from the germline V gene. This CDR3 has 16 amino acids. J was trimmed by 8 bases and V by 2 bases; bases with no gene match: 9.

There are a few counts of this clone. This chain joins TRBV9 and TRBJ2-1; 10 positions match TRBD2. Trimming removed 0 bases from V and 5 bases from J; junction bases left unmatched: 14. The CDR3 runs 19 residues. The germline CDR1 and CDR2 sequences are SGDLS and YYNGEE. The CDR3 is CASSVGVEARLAGHNEQFF. In DNA form, the CDR3 reads TGTGCCAGCAGCGTAGGAGTTGAGGCTCGACTAGCGGGCCACAATGAGCAGTTCTTC.

About this clone itself: Other DNA sequences within the sample encode an identical CDR3. This rearrangement joins TRBV28 to TRBJ2-1, with D uncertain. Trimming stripped 8 bases from V and 4 bases from J, with 6 bases between. The CDR3 has 11 amino acids. Germline CDR1 MDHEN, CDR2 SYDVKM. CDR3 protein: CASSGYNEQFF. As DNA, the CDR3 is TGTGCCAGCTCGGGTTACAATGAGCAGTTCTTC.

The chain links TRBV28 to TRBJ2-7; TRBD1 aligns across 10 bases. V gave up 4 bases and J gave up 4 bases; unmatched junction bases: 7. The CDR3 has 15 residues. Germline V gene sequence: CDR1 MDHEN, CDR2 SYDVKM. The CDR3 spells CASSSAGTGEYEQYF. The CDR3, as DNA: TGTGCCAGCAGTTCGGCTGGGACAGGGGAATACGAGCAGTACTTC.

The chain is built from TRBV7-9 and TRBJ1-1, with TRBD1 identical over 8 bases. The ends lost 1 base at V and 3 bases at J; junction bases unmatched: 4. Per germline, CDR1 SEHNR and CDR2 FQNEAQ (reference sequence). This CDR3 is 15 amino acids long. The CDR3 loop is CASSLVTGGHTEAFF. The CDR3 DNA reads TGTGCCAGCAGCTTAGTAACAGGGGGTCACACTGAAGCTTTCTTT.

Remarks on this clone: The junction differs from germline at one of its ends, possibly a read error. This chain joins TRBV30 and TRBJ2-7; TRBD2 matches at 7 bases. CDR3 size: 12 residues. Per germline, CDR1 GTSNPN and CDR2 SVGIG (reference sequence). This CDR3 is CAWTSGAYQQYF. The DNA of the CDR3 is TGTGCCTGGACTAGCGGAGCCTACCAGCAGTACTTC. Drawing the rest from reference TRBV30 and TRBJ2-7, the complete variable domain is SQTIHQWPATLVQPVGSPLSLECTVEGTSNPNLYWYRQAAGRGLQLLFYSVGIGQISSEVPQNLSASRPQDRQFILSSKKLLLSDSGFYLCAWTSGAYQQYFGPGTRLTVT.

The genes are TRBV9 and TRBJ1-2, with D possibly being TRBD1 (6 bases). Trimming left V 7 bases short and J 6 bases short, with 19 bases between. The germline CDR1 and CDR2 sequences are SGDLS and YYNGEE. The length of the CDR3 is 14 residues. Here the CDR3 DNA reads TGTGCCAGCGCGGCAACCGGGACAATCCATGGCTACACCTTC. It specifies CASAATGTIHGYTF.

V usage is TRBV9 and J usage is TRBJ2-1; 10 bases match TRBD2. CDR1 is SGDLS, CDR2 YYNGEE, per germline. V trimming: 6 bases; J trimming: 7 bases; junction bases outside the gene matches: 13. This CDR3 is built from 16 residues. This CDR3 reads CASTPSGGREGNEQFF. The CDR3 bases are TGTGCCAGCACCCCTAGCGGGGGCCGGGAAGGTAATGAGCAGTTCTTC.